What follows is one T cell receptor beta chain and its context. Its cognate antigen is unknown. Profiled with immunoSEQ multiplex PCR; TCRdb holds only in-frame clones, not every one. The table includes about 50,000 clones, 80% to 95% detected once. This sample is part of a study of a mutant IDH1 vaccine in newly diagnosed glioma. This CDR3 region has 19 residues. Time point indicated: week 35, safety follow-up. Vaccinated patients received 300 ug of mutant IDH1 20-mer peptide per dose, with topical imiquimod. Each of the donors came in with new WHO grade 3 or 4 astrocytomas that were IDH1-mutant and ATRX-lost.

The material sequenced was PBMCs, taken from a glioma patient whose treatment included an IDH1 peptide vaccine. The receptor was isolated from a man aged 50 to 60 with glioma. This sequence joins TRBV12-2 and TRBJ1-6; the table's D call TRBD1 went unverified against the DNA. TRBV12-2 is listed as a pseudogene. CDR3 sequence (DNA): TGTGCAAGTCGCTTGCCCTCAAGGCAGGGCCGAGGGGGATGTTCACCCCTCCACTTT. Translation: CASRLPSRQGRGGCSPLHF.